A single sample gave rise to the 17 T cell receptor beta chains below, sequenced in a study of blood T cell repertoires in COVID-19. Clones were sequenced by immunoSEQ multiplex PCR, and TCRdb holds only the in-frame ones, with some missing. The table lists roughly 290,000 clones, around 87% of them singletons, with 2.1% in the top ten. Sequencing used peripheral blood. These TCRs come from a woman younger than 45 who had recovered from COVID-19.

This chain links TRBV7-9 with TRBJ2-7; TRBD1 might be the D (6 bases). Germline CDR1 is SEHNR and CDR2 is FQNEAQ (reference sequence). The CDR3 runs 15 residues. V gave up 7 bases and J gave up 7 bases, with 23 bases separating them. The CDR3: CASTNLGTPTWEQYF. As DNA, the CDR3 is TGTGCCAGCACCAATCTAGGGACACCCACTTGGGAGCAGTACTTC.

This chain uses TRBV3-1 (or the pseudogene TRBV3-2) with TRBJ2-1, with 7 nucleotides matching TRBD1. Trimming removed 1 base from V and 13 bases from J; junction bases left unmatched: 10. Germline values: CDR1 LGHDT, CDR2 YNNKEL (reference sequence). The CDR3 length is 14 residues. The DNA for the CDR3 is TGTGCCAGCAGCCAAGGACCTCAGGGGGACCACCAGTTCTTC. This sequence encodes CASSQGPQGDHQFF.

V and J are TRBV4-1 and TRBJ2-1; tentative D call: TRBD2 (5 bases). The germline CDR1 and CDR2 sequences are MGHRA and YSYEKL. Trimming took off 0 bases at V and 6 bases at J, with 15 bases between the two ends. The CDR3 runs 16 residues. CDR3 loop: CASSQEGAATVNEQFF. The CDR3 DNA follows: TGCGCCAGCAGCCAAGAGGGAGCAGCCACTGTCAATGAGCAGTTCTTC.

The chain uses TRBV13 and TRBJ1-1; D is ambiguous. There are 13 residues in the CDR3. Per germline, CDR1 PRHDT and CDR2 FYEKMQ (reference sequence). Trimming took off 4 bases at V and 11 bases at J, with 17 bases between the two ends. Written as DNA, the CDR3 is TGTGCCAGCAGCTCCCCCGGGAAGGGTGATGCTTTCTTT. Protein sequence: CASSSPGKGDAFF.

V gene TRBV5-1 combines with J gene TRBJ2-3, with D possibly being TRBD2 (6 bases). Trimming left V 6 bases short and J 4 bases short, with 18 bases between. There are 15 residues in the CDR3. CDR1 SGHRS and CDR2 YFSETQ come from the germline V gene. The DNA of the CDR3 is TGCGCCAGCACCACGGGACGCCCGGGGGCAGATACGCAGTATTTT. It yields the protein CASTTGRPGADTQYF.

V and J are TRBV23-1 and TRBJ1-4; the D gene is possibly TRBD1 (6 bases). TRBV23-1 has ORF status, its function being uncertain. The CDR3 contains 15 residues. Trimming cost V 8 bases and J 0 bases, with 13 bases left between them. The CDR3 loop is CASLYRTATNEKLFF. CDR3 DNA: TGCGCCAGCCTTTACCGGACAGCAACTAATGAAAAACTGTTTTTT.

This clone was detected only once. The CDR3 DNA follows: TGTGCCAGCAGTTATATAGCAGGGCAAGAGACCCAGTACTTC. It yields the protein CASSYIAGQETQYF. This sequence joins TRBV6-5 and TRBJ2-5; weak D call: TRBD1 (5 bases). The CDR3 totals 14 residues. CDR1 and CDR2 from the germline V gene are MNHEY and SVGAGI. The ends were cut back, 3 bases at V and 2 bases at J, with 10 bases in the middle.

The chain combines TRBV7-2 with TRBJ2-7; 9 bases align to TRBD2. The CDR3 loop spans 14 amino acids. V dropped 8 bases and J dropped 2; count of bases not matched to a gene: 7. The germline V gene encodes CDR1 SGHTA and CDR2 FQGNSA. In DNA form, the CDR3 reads TGTGCCAGCGGAACAGCGGGAGGCACCTACGAGCAGTACTTC. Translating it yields CASGTAGGTYEQYF. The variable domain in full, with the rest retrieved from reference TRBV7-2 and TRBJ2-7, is GAGVSQSPSNKVTEKGKDVELRCDPISGHTALYWYRQSLGQGLEFLIYFQGNSAPDKSGLPSDRFSAERTGGSVSTLTIQRTQQEDSAVYLCASGTAGGTYEQYFGPGTRLTVT.

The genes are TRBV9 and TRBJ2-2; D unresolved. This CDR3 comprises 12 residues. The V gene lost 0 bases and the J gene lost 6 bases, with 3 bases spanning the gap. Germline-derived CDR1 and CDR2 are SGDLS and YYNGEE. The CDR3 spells CASSVDSGELFF. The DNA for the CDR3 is TGTGCCAGCAGCGTAGACTCCGGGGAGCTGTTTTTT.

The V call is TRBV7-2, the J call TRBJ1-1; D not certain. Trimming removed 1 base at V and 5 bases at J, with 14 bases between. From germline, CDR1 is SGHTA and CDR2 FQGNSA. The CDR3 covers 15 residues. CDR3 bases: TGTGCCAGCAGCTTAGAACGGGTACCGCGGACTGAAGCTTTCTTT. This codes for CASSLERVPRTEAFF.

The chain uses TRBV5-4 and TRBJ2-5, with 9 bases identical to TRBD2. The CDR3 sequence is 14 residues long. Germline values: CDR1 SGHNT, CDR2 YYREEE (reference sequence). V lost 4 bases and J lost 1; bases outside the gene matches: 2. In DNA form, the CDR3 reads TGTGCCAGCAGCGGCGGGGGGGTCCAAGAGACCCAGTACTTC. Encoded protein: CASSGGGVQETQYF.

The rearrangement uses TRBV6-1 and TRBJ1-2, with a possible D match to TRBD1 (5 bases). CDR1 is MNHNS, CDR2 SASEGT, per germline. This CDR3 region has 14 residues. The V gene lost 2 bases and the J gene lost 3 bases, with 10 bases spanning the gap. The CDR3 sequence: CASSEFGGYYGYTF. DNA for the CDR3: TGTGCCAGCAGTGAATTTGGGGGGTACTATGGCTACACCTTC.

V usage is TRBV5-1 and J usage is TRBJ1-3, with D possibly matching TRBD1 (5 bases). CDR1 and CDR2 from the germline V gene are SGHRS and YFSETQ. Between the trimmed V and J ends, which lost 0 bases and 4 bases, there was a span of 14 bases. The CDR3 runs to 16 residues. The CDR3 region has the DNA TGCGCCAGCAGCTTGGCCGGGGGGGTCGCCGGAAACACCATATATTTT. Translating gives CASSLAGGVAGNTIYF.

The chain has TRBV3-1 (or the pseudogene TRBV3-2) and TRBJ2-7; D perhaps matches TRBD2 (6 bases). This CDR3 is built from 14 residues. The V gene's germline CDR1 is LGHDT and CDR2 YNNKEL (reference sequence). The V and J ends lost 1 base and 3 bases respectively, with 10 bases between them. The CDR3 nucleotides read TGTGCCAGCAGCCAAGTCGGGAGTCGCTACGAGCAGTACTTC. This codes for CASSQVGSRYEQYF.

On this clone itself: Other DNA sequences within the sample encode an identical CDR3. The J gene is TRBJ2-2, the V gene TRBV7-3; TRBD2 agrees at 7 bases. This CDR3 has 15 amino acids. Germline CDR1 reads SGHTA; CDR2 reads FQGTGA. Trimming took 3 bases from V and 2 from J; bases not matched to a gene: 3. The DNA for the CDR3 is TGTGCCAGCAGCTTGAGCGGGGTAAACACCGGGGAGCTGTTTTTT. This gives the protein CASSLSGVNTGELFF.

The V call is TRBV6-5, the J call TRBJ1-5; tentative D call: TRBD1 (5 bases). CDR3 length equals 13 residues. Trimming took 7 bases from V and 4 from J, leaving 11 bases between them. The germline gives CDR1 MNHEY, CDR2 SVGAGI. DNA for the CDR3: TGTGCCAGCACCGACAGAGCGAATCAGCCCCAGCATTTT. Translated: CASTDRANQPQHF.

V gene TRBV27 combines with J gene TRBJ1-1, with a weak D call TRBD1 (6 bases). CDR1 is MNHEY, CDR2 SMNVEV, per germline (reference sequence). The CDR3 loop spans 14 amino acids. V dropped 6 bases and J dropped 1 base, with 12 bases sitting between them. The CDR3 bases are TGTGCCAGCAGATTACAGGGAGGGAACACTGAAGCTTTCTTT. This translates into CASRLQGGNTEAFF.